Listed here are 29 T cell receptor beta chains from one sample, sequenced in a study of blood T cell repertoires in COVID-19. Using immunoSEQ multiplex PCR, the repertoire was profiled, and TCRdb retains in-frame clones only, with some absent. The sample holds 26,000 or so clones; roughly 90% are singletons and the top ten take 2% to 3%. The sample was peripheral blood. The receptor source for this set is a human donor in a cohort sampled during active COVID-19.

The V and J genes are TRBV4-3 and TRBJ2-3; 12 bases agree with TRBD2. The V gene's germline CDR1 is LGHNA and CDR2 YSLEER. The CDR3 runs to 17 residues. The V segment lost 3 bases and the J segment 2 bases; nucleotides outside the gene matches: 6. The CDR3, as DNA: TGCGCCAGCAGCCACACACTAGCGGGGGGTAACACAGATACGCAGTATTTT. Translating it yields CASSHTLAGGNTDTQYF.

This clone was seen a single time. The V gene is TRBV3-1 (or the pseudogene TRBV3-2), the J gene TRBJ2-7; 7 bases agree with TRBD2. CDR1 is LGHDT, CDR2 YNNKEL, per germline (reference sequence). J gave up 3 bases and V 1 base, and 15 bases lay outside the gene matches. This CDR3 has 18 amino acids. Written as DNA, the CDR3 is TGTGCCAGCAGCCAAGTTCGTTTGCGGGCTAGCGGTGGCTACGAGCAGTACTTC. It codes for CASSQVRLRASGGYEQYF.

The rearrangement joins TRBV7-9 to TRBJ1-3; D gene uncertain. Trimming took 4 bases from V and 4 from J, leaving 14 bases between them. This CDR3 is 15 amino acids long. Per the germline V gene, CDR1 is SEHNR and CDR2 is FQNEAQ (reference sequence). This chain's CDR3 is CASSYLISSGNTIYF. As DNA, the CDR3 is TGTGCCAGCAGCTACCTAATCTCCTCGGGAAACACCATATATTTT.

CDR3 in amino acids: CASSTGQVFPSYTF. The CDR3 nucleotides are TGCGCCAGCAGCACGGGACAGGTCTTCCCGAGCTACACCTTC. The chain uses TRBV5-1 and TRBJ1-2, with 8 positions matching TRBD1. The J segment lost 9 bases and the V segment lost 4 bases, leaving 11 bases of the junction unmatched. Germline lookup yields CDR1 SGHRS and CDR2 YFSETQ. CDR3 length equals 14 residues.

The V and J genes are TRBV3-1 (or the pseudogene TRBV3-2) and TRBJ2-7, with 9 bases identical to TRBD1. V shed 8 bases and J 5 bases; nucleotides not matched to a gene: 7. CDR3 size: 13 residues. Germline-derived CDR1 and CDR2 are LGHDT and YNNKEL (reference sequence). This CDR3 is CASGDRDFHEQYF. CDR3 nucleotides: TGTGCCAGCGGGGACAGGGATTTCCACGAGCAGTACTTC.

This rearrangement joins TRBV7-3 to TRBJ2-5; D gene uncertain. The V gene's germline CDR1 is SGHTA and CDR2 FQGTGA. This CDR3 comprises 13 residues. V gave up 1 base and J gave up 5 bases, with 8 bases separating them. Here the CDR3 reads CASSLRVEETQYF. The CDR3 coding sequence is TGTGCCAGCAGCTTAAGAGTGGAGGAGACCCAGTACTTC.

This chain joins TRBV6-2 or TRBV6-3 and TRBJ1-3; D call uncertain. Germline V gives CDR1 MNHEY, CDR2 SVGEGT. V lost 6 bases and J lost 2, with 8 bases in between. This CDR3 has 13 residues. The CDR3 loop is CASSSLTGNTIYF. In DNA, the CDR3 is TGTGCCAGCAGCTCACTGACTGGAAACACCATATATTTT.

This chain connects TRBV12-3 or TRBV12-4 to TRBJ1-5; TRBD1 matches 9 bases. J lost 5 bases, V lost 6 bases, and 2 bases had no gene match. The CDR3 loop spans 13 amino acids. As DNA, the CDR3 is TGTGCCAGCAGCAGGACAGGGGATCAGCCCCAGCATTTT. Translating it yields CASSRTGDQPQHF.

The genes are TRBV18 and TRBJ2-2, with a weak D call TRBD1 (6 bases). The V gene's germline CDR1 is KGHSH and CDR2 LQKENI. The CDR3 covers 15 residues. Trimming took off 3 bases at V and 5 bases at J, with 13 bases between the two ends. This chain's CDR3 is CASSPRQVETGELFF. The CDR3 coding sequence is TGTGCCAGCTCACCTAGACAGGTCGAAACCGGGGAGCTGTTTTTT.

The V call is TRBV19, the J call TRBJ2-2, with TRBD1 as a possible D gene (5 bases). V gave up 1 base and J gave up 0 bases, with 12 bases separating them. The germline gives CDR1 LNHDA, CDR2 SQIVND (reference sequence). This CDR3 is built from 17 residues. CDR3 nucleotides: TGTGCCAGTAGTATAGGGCCGACAGTCACGAACACCGGGGAGCTGTTTTTT. It is translated as CASSIGPTVTNTGELFF.

This clone was seen more than once but under ten times. The chain couples TRBV7-9 to TRBJ1-1; a possible D gene is TRBD1 (5 bases). This CDR3 is built from 15 residues. V lost 2 bases, J lost 4 bases, and 14 bases lay in between. Germline values: CDR1 SEHNR, CDR2 FQNEAQ (reference sequence). The CDR3, as DNA: TGTGCCAGCAGCTTAAGTACTGGGGGAGGCACTGAAGCTTTCTTT. Its protein product is CASSLSTGGGTEAFF.

The chain uses TRBV19 and TRBJ1-1; D is ambiguous. Germline CDR1 LNHDA, CDR2 SQIVND (reference sequence). This CDR3 contains 13 residues. V was clipped by 6 bases and J by 0 bases, with 8 bases between them. This CDR3 reads CASSPPVNTEAFF. CDR3 nucleotides: TGTGCCAGTAGCCCTCCGGTGAACACTGAAGCTTTCTTT. The full variable domain, in which reference TRBV19 and TRBJ1-1 provide the parts outside the CDR3, is DGGITQSPKYLFRKEGQNVTLSCEQNLNHDAMYWYRQDPGQGLRLIYYSQIVNDFQKGDIAEGYSVSREKKESFPLTVTSAQKNPTAFYLCASSPPVNTEAFFGQGTRLTVV.

This chain joins TRBV24-1 and TRBJ1-1; 7 bases line up with TRBD1. This CDR3 has 19 amino acids. Germline lookup yields CDR1 KGHDR and CDR2 SFDVKD. Germline trimming cut 7 bases from V and 2 bases from J; bases unmatched to any gene: 21. The CDR3 DNA sequence: TGTGCCACCAGCTCTAGGGGGCCAGGACACCTTGGAGGCAACACTGAAGCTTTCTTT. Its translation is CATSSRGPGHLGGNTEAFF.

The chain carries TRBV3-1 (or the pseudogene TRBV3-2) and TRBJ1-3; D gene ambiguous. Germline loops: CDR1 LGHDT, CDR2 YNNKEL (reference sequence). The CDR3 covers 16 residues. The germline V and J ends were trimmed by 2 bases and 3 bases, with 14 bases remaining between them. The CDR3 protein is CASSQPDTVRGNTIYF. The CDR3 DNA reads TGTGCCAGCAGCCAACCAGACACAGTTCGTGGAAACACCATATATTTT.

The chain uses TRBV18 and TRBJ2-7; 7 positions match TRBD1. The CDR3 has 13 residues. J lost 2 bases, V lost 2 bases, and 0 bases had no gene match. Germline loops: CDR1 KGHSH, CDR2 LQKENI. The CDR3 DNA sequence: TGTGCCAGCTCACCAGGGACAGCCTACGAGCAGTACTTC. Its translation: CASSPGTAYEQYF.

The CDR3 loop reads CASSLPGQGIYEQYF. The CDR3 nucleotides read TGTGCCAGCAGCTTACCTGGACAGGGGATTTACGAGCAGTACTTC. The rearrangement joins TRBV7-2 to TRBJ2-7, with 9 bases lining up with TRBD1. Trimming at V came to 2 bases and at J to 4 bases, leaving 6 bases not matched to a gene. This CDR3 has 15 amino acids. Germline V gene data show CDR1 as SGHTA and CDR2 as FQGNSA.

This clone has only a few counts. CDR3 residues: CASSPGTGAFYGYTF. As DNA, the CDR3 is TGCGCCAGCAGCCCCGGGACAGGGGCTTTCTATGGCTACACCTTC. The V call is TRBV5-1, the J call TRBJ1-2; 10 nucleotides agree with TRBD1. The ends lost 4 bases at V and 4 bases at J; junction bases unmatched: 7. The length of the CDR3 is 15 residues. Germline CDR1 SGHRS, CDR2 YFSETQ.

The chain carries TRBV5-7 and TRBJ2-7; unclear D gene. TRBV5-7 is labeled an ORF, and its function is uncertain. The CDR3 loop spans 16 amino acids. V dropped 0 bases and J dropped 3 bases, with 16 bases sitting between them. CDR3 nucleotides: TGTGCCAGCAGCTTGGTGCCAGTCTTATCCTTCTACGAGCAGTACTTC. As protein: CASSLVPVLSFYEQYF.

The V gene is TRBV9, the J gene TRBJ2-2; TRBD2 might be the D (5 bases). Germline-derived CDR1 and CDR2 are SGDLS and YYNGEE. This CDR3 contains 15 residues. Trimming left V 2 bases short and J 3 bases short, with 11 bases between. This CDR3 is CASSVSGSYTGELFF. CDR3 in DNA: TGTGCCAGCAGCGTCTCGGGATCTTACACCGGGGAGCTGTTTTTT.

This chain uses TRBV7-2 with TRBJ1-1; the D is unclear. From germline, CDR1 is SGHTA and CDR2 FQGNSA. The CDR3 spans 13 residues. The V end lost 1 base, the J end lost 6 bases, and 9 bases lay between the germline ends. The CDR3 nucleotides are TGTGCCAGCAGCTTAGATCTGGGCGCTGAAGCTTTCTTT. It translates to CASSLDLGAEAFF.

V gene TRBV28 combines with J gene TRBJ2-7, with D possibly being TRBD2 (7 bases). Per germline, CDR1 MDHEN and CDR2 SYDVKM. Trimming stripped 3 bases from V and 4 bases from J, with 16 bases between. This CDR3 has 15 amino acids. CDR3 sequence reads: CASSLAGGRVYEQYF. DNA for the CDR3: TGTGCCAGCAGTTTGGCCGGGGGGCGCGTTTACGAGCAGTACTTC.

The chain joins TRBV9 to TRBJ1-3; weak D call: TRBD1 (6 bases). There are 15 residues in the CDR3. V lost 3 bases and J 2 bases, leaving 12 bases between the germline ends. Germline V gene lookup returns CDR1 SGDLS and CDR2 YYNGEE. CDR3 in amino acids: CASSANRVAGNTIYF. CDR3 nucleotide sequence: TGTGCCAGCAGCGCGAACAGGGTTGCTGGAAACACCATATATTTT. Full variable domain (missing parts from reference TRBV9 and TRBJ1-3): DSGVTQTPKHLITATGQRVTLRCSPRSGDLSVYWYQQSLDQGLQFLIQYYNGEERAKGNILERFSAQQFPDLHSELNLSSLELGDSALYFCASSANRVAGNTIYFGEGSWLTVV.

This chain connects TRBV11-2 to TRBJ2-3; maybe TRBD1 (5 bases). V was cut by 0 bases and J by 7 bases, with 11 bases left in between. The CDR3 totals 14 residues. Germline V lookup: CDR1 SGHAT, CDR2 FQNNGV. CDR3 amino acids: CASSLEHRQNTQYF. CDR3 nucleotide sequence: TGTGCCAGCAGCTTAGAACACCGACAGAATACGCAGTATTTT.

This chain uses TRBV19 with TRBJ2-7, with 7 bases aligning to TRBD1. The V segment lost 4 bases and the J segment 2 bases; nucleotides outside the gene matches: 8. In germline, CDR1 is LNHDA, CDR2 SQIVND (reference sequence). This CDR3 has 15 amino acids. The CDR3 coding sequence is TGTGCCAGTAGTACCAAAGGGGGCAGCCCCTACGAGCAGTACTTC. The encoded protein is CASSTKGGSPYEQYF.

This clone was counted only a few times. The V and J genes are TRBV9 and TRBJ2-3; D is unresolved. This CDR3 region has 13 residues. CDR1 and CDR2 (germline): SGDLS, YYNGEE. V lost 2 bases to trimming and J lost 5 bases, with 9 bases between them. The CDR3 DNA sequence: TGTGCCAGCAGCGTCCAGGTGGAAGATACGCAGTATTTT. Amino acid sequence: CASSVQVEDTQYF.

The genes are TRBV7-6 and TRBJ2-3, with 9 nucleotides matching TRBD2. CDR3 length: 16 amino acids. The V and J ends lost 5 bases and 4 bases, in that order; junction bases with no gene match: 10. Per germline, CDR1 SGHVS and CDR2 FNYEAQ. The CDR3: CASSLGGGVISDTQYF. Here the CDR3 DNA reads TGTGCCAGCAGCCTTGGCGGGGGGGTAATTTCAGATACGCAGTATTTT.

This rearrangement joins TRBV7-6 to TRBJ1-2, with 8 bases fitting TRBD1. The length of the CDR3 is 15 residues. Looked up from germline, CDR1 is SGHVS and CDR2 is FNYEAQ. V was pared by 5 bases and J by 3 bases, with 8 bases of the junction left unmatched. CDR3 protein: CASSLTATGDYGYTF. For the CDR3, the DNA is TGTGCCAGCAGCCTAACTGCGACAGGGGACTATGGCTACACCTTC.

This chain joins TRBV30 and TRBJ2-1; 7 positions match TRBD1. The trim removed 3 bases at V and 5 bases at J, leaving 22 bases unmatched. The V gene's germline CDR1 is GTSNPN and CDR2 SVGIG (reference sequence). The CDR3 totals 19 residues. CDR3: CAWSGPRTGSRGANNEQFF. CDR3 coding DNA: TGTGCCTGGAGCGGCCCGAGGACAGGTAGTCGTGGAGCCAACAATGAGCAGTTCTTC. Full variable domain (outside the CDR3, taken from reference TRBV30 and TRBJ2-1): SQTIHQWPATLVQPVGSPLSLECTVEGTSNPNLYWYRQAAGRGLQLLFYSVGIGQISSEVPQNLSASRPQDRQFILSSKKLLLSDSGFYLCAWSGPRTGSRGANNEQFFGPGTRLTVL.

This sequence joins TRBV5-1 and TRBJ2-2; 7 bases agree with TRBD1. This CDR3 has 16 residues. Germline V lookup: CDR1 SGHRS, CDR2 YFSETQ. V lost 3 bases, J lost 2 bases, and 7 bases stayed unmatched. CDR3 loop: CASSSPGQINTGELFF. Written as DNA, the CDR3 is TGCGCCAGCAGCTCACCGGGACAGATAAACACCGGGGAGCTGTTTTTT. Complete variable domain (other parts from reference TRBV5-1 and TRBJ2-2): KAGVTQTPRYLIKTRGQQVTLSCSPISGHRSVSWYQQTPGQGLQFLFEYFSETQRNKGNFPGRFSGRQFSNSRSEMNVSTLELGDSALYLCASSSPGQINTGELFFGEGSRLTVL.